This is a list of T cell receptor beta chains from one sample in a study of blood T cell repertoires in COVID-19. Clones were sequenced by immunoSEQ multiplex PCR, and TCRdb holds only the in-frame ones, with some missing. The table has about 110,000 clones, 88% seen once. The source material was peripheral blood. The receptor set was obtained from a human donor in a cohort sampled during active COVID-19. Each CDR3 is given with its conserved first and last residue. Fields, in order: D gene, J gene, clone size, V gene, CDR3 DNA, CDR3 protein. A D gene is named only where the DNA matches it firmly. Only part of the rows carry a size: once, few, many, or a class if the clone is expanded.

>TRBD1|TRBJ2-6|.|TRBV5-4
TGTGCCAGCAGCGGGACAGGGACGAGCTCTGGGGCCAACGTCCTGACTTTC
CASSGTGTSSGANVLTF
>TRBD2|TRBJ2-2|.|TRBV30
TGTGCCTGGAGCGGGCCTAGCGGGTGGTCCCCCGGGGAGCTGTTTTTT
CAWSGPSGWSPGELFF
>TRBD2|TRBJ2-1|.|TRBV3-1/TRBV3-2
TGTGCCAGCAGCCAAGCGACCGGACTAGCGGTCTATGAGCAGTTCTTC
CASSQATGLAVYEQFF
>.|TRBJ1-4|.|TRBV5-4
TGTGCCAGCAGCTCAGACGTGTCGGGGAAAGAAAAACTGTTTTTT
CASSSDVSGKEKLFF
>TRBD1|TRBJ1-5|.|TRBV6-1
TGTGCCAGCAGTGAACACATCCAGGGGGCGCCGGATCAGCCCCAGCATTTT
CASSEHIQGAPDQPQHF
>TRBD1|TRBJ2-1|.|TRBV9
TGTGCCAGCACTCCCACAGGGGCCACCGCTTACAATGAGCAGTTCTTC
CASTPTGATAYNEQFF
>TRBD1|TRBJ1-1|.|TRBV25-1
TGTGCCAGCAGAGGACAGGGGGTGATAACTGAAGCTTTCTTT
CASRGQGVITEAFF
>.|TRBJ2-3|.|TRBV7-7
TGTGCTAGCAGCTTATTCCCCGGGGATACGCAGTATTTT
CASSLFPGDTQYF
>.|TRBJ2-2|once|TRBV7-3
TGTGCCAGTACCCCAGGTGTTAAGGGGGAGCTGTTTTTT
CASTPGVKGELFF
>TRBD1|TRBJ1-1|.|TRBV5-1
TGCGCCAGCAGCTGGGCGGACAGGGGGACTGAAGCTTTCTTT
CASSWADRGTEAFF
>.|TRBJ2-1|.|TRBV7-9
TGTGCCAGCAGCTTAAAGCCCGTGGGGGGGCACAATGAGCAGTTCTTC
CASSLKPVGGHNEQFF
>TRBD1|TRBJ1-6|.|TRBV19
TGTGCCAGTAGTATAGAAGACAGGGGCGCTTCACCCCTCCACTTT
CASSIEDRGASPLHF
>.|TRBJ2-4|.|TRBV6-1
TGTGCCAGCAGTGAGCAGTTCCCCGGGACACGGGGATACATTCAGTACTTC
CASSEQFPGTRGYIQYF
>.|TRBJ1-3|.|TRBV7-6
TGTGCCAGCAGCTTAATGTCGCAGTTCTCTGGAAACACCATATATTTT
CASSLMSQFSGNTIYF
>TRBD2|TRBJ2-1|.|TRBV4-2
TGTGCCAGCAGCCAAGAAGCGGGGGGGCCTCTATATGAGCAGTTCTTC
CASSQEAGGPLYEQFF
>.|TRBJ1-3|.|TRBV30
TGTGCCTGGAGTGTACGCAGGGATTACCTCTCTGGAAACACCATATATTTT
CAWSVRRDYLSGNTIYF
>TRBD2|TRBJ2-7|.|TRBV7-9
TGTGCCAGCAGCTTGCTAGCGGGAACCTACGAGCAGTACTTC
CASSLLAGTYEQYF
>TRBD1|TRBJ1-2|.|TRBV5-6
TGTGCCAGCAGCAACTGGGACAGGGAGCTCTATGGCTACACCTTC
CASSNWDRELYGYTF
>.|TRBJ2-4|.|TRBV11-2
TGTGCCAGCAGCCCCCCTTCCCCGGTCAAAAACATTCAGTACTTC
CASSPPSPVKNIQYF
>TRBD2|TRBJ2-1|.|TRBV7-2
TGTGCCAGCAGCCCGGGACTAGCGGCCTACAATGAGCAGTTCTTC
CASSPGLAAYNEQFF
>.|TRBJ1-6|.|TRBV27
TGTGCCAGCAGTTCACAGGCTGTCAATTCACCCCTCCACTTT
CASSSQAVNSPLHF
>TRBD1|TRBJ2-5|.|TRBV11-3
TGTGCCAGCAGCGATCAGGGGGAAGAGACCCAGTACTTC
CASSDQGEETQYF
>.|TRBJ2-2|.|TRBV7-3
TGTGCCAGCAGTGAACGAGGAGACCCCGGGGAGCTGTTTTTT
CASSERGDPGELFF
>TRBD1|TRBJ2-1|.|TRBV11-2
TGTGCCAGCAGCTACTCCCCGGGACAGGGGTTAAATGAGCAGTTCTTC
CASSYSPGQGLNEQFF
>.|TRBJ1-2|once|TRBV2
TGTGCCAGCATAGGGGCCCAGGGATATGGCTACACCTTC
CASIGAQGYGYTF
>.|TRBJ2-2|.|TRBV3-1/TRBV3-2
TGTGCCAGCAGCCAAAGAGGGGAGGATACCGGGGAGCTGTTTTTT
CASSQRGEDTGELFF
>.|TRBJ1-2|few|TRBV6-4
TGTGCCAACCCGTTCCGGGTGAGCTACACCTTC
CANPFRVSYTF
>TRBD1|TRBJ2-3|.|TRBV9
TGTGCCAGCAGCGTTACGACAGGGAGATTAGCCACAGATACGCAGTATTTT
CASSVTTGRLATDTQYF
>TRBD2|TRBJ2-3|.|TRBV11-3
TGTGCCAGCAGCTTAACCGGGGGGGCTGGAGATACGCAGTATTTT
CASSLTGGAGDTQYF
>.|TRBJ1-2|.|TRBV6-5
TGTGCCAGCAGTTACTCCGAGTCGTATGGCTACACCTTC
CASSYSESYGYTF
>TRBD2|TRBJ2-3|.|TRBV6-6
TGTGCCAGCAGCCCCCGACTAGCGGGGCCAACAGATACGCAGTATTTT
CASSPRLAGPTDTQYF
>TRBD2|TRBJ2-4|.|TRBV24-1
TGTGCCACCAGTGGGCCCGGGGGGAACATTCAGTACTTC
CATSGPGGNIQYF
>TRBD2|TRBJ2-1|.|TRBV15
TGTGCCACCAGCCCGGGAGGGCCCCACAATGAGCAGTTCTTC
CATSPGGPHNEQFF
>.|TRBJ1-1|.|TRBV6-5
TGTGCCAGCAGTTACGGTGGAGGCACTGAAGCTTTCTTT
CASSYGGGTEAFF
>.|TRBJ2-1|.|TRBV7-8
TGTGCCAGCAGCTTACTTAATGAGCAGTTCTTC
CASSLLNEQFF
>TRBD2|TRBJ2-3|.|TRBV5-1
TGCGCCAGCAGCCCACTAGCGGGAGTTGTGACAGATACGCAGTATTTT
CASSPLAGVVTDTQYF
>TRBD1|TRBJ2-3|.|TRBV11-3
TGTGCCAGCAGCACCGGACAGGGGGCAAACACAGATACGCAGTATTTT
CASSTGQGANTDTQYF
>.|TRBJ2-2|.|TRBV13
TGTGCCAGCAGCCCGATACGGGGTGACGCGAACACCGGGGAGCTGTTTTTT
CASSPIRGDANTGELFF
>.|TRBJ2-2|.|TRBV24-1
TGTGCCACCAGTGAAGCCGGGACAAGGAACACCGGGGAGCTGTTTTTT
CATSEAGTRNTGELFF
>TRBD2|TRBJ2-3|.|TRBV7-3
TGTGCCAGCAGCTTTGCGGGGGGGTATTTAGATACGCAGTATTTT
CASSFAGGYLDTQYF
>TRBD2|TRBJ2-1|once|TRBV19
TGTGCCAGTAGTAGGAAGCGGGGGGGCACGAATGAGCAGTTCTTC
CASSRKRGGTNEQFF
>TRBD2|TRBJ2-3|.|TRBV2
TGTGCCAGCAGCACGGGGACTAGCGGCGCAGATACGCAGTATTTT
CASSTGTSGADTQYF
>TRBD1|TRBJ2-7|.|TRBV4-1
TGCGCCAGCAGCCAAGAACAGGGGGCGCATCTAGGATACGAGCAGTACTTC
CASSQEQGAHLGYEQYF
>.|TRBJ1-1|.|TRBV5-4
TGTGCCAGCAGCTTTAGGGGAATCACTGAAGCTTTCTTT
CASSFRGITEAFF
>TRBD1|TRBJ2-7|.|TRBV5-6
TGTGCCAGCAGCCCCAGGACAGGGATGTACGAGCAGTACTTC
CASSPRTGMYEQYF
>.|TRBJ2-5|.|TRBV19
TGTGCCAGTAGTATGTCCCTGGCCAGGACCCAGTACTTC
CASSMSLARTQYF
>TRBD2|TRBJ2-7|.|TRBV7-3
TGTGCCAGCAGCTTATCGAGCGGGACTTACGAGCAGTACTTC
CASSLSSGTYEQYF
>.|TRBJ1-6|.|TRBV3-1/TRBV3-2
TGTGCCAGCAGCCAAGAAGGGGGGGCTTCGCCCCTCCACTTT
CASSQEGGASPLHF
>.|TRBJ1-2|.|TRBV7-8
TGTGCCAGCAGCGGGCGGACAGAGAACTATGGCTACACCTTC
CASSGRTENYGYTF
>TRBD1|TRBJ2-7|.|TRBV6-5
TGTGCCAGCAGGCCGGGACAGGCCTACGAGCAGTACTTC
CASRPGQAYEQYF
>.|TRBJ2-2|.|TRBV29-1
TGCAGCGTCGTGATACAGGGCTCCGGGGAGCTGTTTTTT
CSVVIQGSGELFF
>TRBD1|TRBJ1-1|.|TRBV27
TGTGCCAGCAGTGAGTGGGGGACAGGGAAACCTGAAGCTTTCTTT
CASSEWGTGKPEAFF
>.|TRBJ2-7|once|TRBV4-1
TGCGCCAGCAGCCAAGAGCCACAGAGCTACGAGCAGTACTTC
CASSQEPQSYEQYF
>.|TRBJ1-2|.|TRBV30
TGTGCCTGGAGTAGTGGGCTTAACTATGGCTACACCTTC
CAWSSGLNYGYTF
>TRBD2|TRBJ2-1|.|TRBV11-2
TGTGCCAGCAGCGAGCGGGGGCCCCTGGGGGAGCAGTTCTTC
CASSERGPLGEQFF
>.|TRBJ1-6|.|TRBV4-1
TGCGCCAGCAGCCAAGGACTCAATTCACCCCTCCACTTT
CASSQGLNSPLHF
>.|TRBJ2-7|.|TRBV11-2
TGTGCCAGCAGCTTAGAGTTAGGAGTAGCCTACGAGCAGTACTTC
CASSLELGVAYEQYF
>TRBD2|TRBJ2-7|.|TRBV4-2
TGTGCCAGCAGCCAATATCCCCTCGGGACTAGCCCCTACGAGCAGTACTTC
CASSQYPLGTSPYEQYF
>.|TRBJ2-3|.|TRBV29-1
TGCAGCGCAGATTACGACAGGAACACAGATACGCAGTATTTT
CSADYDRNTDTQYF
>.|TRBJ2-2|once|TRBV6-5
TGTGCCAGCAGATACAGCAGGGGGGATACCGGGGAGCTGTTTTTT
CASRYSRGDTGELFF